Listed below are T cell receptor beta chains from one sample, sequenced in a study of blood T cell repertoires in COVID-19. TCRdb keeps only in-frame clones here, not all; method: immunoSEQ multiplex PCR. The sample lists around 400,000 clones; around 86% were seen once. Specimen: PBMCs or T cells enriched from blood (not recorded which). These receptors came from a woman aged 45-65 years who had recovered from COVID-19. Both conserved end residues are part of each CDR3. The order of the fields is V gene, CDR3 protein.

>TRBV24-1
CATSPRAGGPNPYNEQFF
>TRBV2
CASGTGGVDYSNQPQHF
>TRBV27
CASSLSSPSANYGYTF
>TRBV30
CAFSGSRDTQYF
>TRBV10-2
CASSESDAGTYGYTF
>TRBV5-5
CASSLEASFNEQFF
>TRBV11-3
CASSLGPNQPQHF
>TRBV2
CASSEWDRAFSGNTIYF
>TRBV15
CATSRGLAGLETQYF
>TRBV13
CASSPKRATGTDTQYF
>TRBV5-1
CASSLMGTRGSNEQFF
>TRBV5-1
CASSLATPGYDGYTF
>TRBV19
CASSIQGWETQYF
>TRBV29-1
CSVGLAVSTDTQYF
>TRBV15
CATSSRTGPNEKLFF
>TRBV7-2
CASSHAQGVQPQHF
>TRBV29-1
CSVAGHRRDYEQYF
>TRBV7-2
CASSLAGSDNSSPLHF
>TRBV6-5
CASSWGQGNTEAFF
>TRBV18
CASSRQGGGSAEQFF
>TRBV14
CASSQILNGGYTF
>TRBV29-1
CSVGGLSNEQFF
>TRBV18
CASSRANNEQFF
>TRBV21-1
CASSKGTGGGNTEAFF
>TRBV3-1/TRBV3-2
CASTPPGQGALNTEAFF
>TRBV14
CASSQGRDQPQHF
>TRBV4-1
CASSLNSGSGNTEAFF
>TRBV5-8
CASSLAGLGYGYTF
>TRBV27
CASSLSFLQGVATDTQYF
>TRBV27
CASSPSSGGVYEQYF
>TRBV3-1/TRBV3-2
CASSQGHSTGELFF
>TRBV4-2
CASSPMSGDYGYTF